Sequencing of this T cell receptor beta chain was carried out in a study of CD8+ T cells in alopecia areata. The CDR3 covers 15 residues. Per the germline V gene, CDR1 is SGHRS and CDR2 is YFSETQ. Trimming left V 1 base short and J 3 bases short, with 13 bases between. Isolated RNA was reverse transcribed into cDNA used as the sequencing template. The method was immunoSEQ multiplex PCR; TCRdb's version includes in-frame clones alone and lacks a portion of them. The table lists some 130,000 clones, 58% of them singletons. This clone has a handful of counts. Collection of lesional scalp punch biopsies and peripheral blood was performed in alopecia areata patients. PBMCs provided sorted CD4+ and CD8+ T cells.

The specimen comprised CD4+ T cells sorted from blood, sampled at week 0. This chain joins TRBV5-1 and TRBJ1-1; perhaps TRBD1 as D (5 bases). The TCR was taken from a human donor with alopecia areata. CDR3 DNA sequence: TGCGCCAGCAGCTTGTTCGGGGGACGGGACACTGAAGCTTTCTTT. This codes for CASSLFGGRDTEAFF.